The 13 T cell receptor beta chains presented below share a single source sample, sequenced in a study of beta chain features in type 1 diabetes. As every portion of the isolated RNA was reverse transcribed, the sequencing read expressed TCRB transcripts. Assay: immunoSEQ multiplex PCR; the TCRdb copy retains only in-frame clones and omits some. The sample has 250,000 to 400,000 clones, around 15% seen once. Sequencing used central memory CD4+ T cells from blood. Receptors were obtained from a man aged 25 to 45 in good health.

The rearrangement links TRBV7-2 to TRBJ2-1, with D unclear. V was pared by 1 base and J by 11 bases, with 9 bases between. This CDR3 contains 12 residues. The germline CDR1 and CDR2 sequences are SGHTA and FQGNSA. In nucleotides, the CDR3 is TGTGCCAGCAGCTTAGATGTAGCTCAGCAGTTCTTC. It specifies CASSLDVAQQFF.

This clone was detected a few times. Relative to the germline gene, one junction end is altered; a read error may explain this. The genes are TRBV7-2 and TRBJ2-2; the D gene is possibly TRBD2 (5 bases). Germline CDR1 reads SGHTA; CDR2 reads FQGNSA. CDR3 size: 13 residues. CDR3 sequence reads: CASSLAATGELFF. Written as DNA, the CDR3 is TGTGCCAGCAGCCTAGCAGCGACCGGGGAGCTGTTTTTT.

This clone has just a few counts. The J gene is TRBJ2-3, the V gene TRBV30; 16 bases align to TRBD2. From germline, CDR1 is GTSNPN and CDR2 SVGIG (reference sequence). The V and J ends lost 0 bases and 0 bases, in that order; junction bases with no gene match: 3. This CDR3 region has 18 residues. This CDR3 reads CAWSVGLAGGTSTDTQYF. The DNA for the CDR3 is TGTGCCTGGAGTGTGGGACTAGCGGGAGGGACCAGCACAGATACGCAGTATTTT.

This clone showed up just a few times. The same CDR3 is also encoded by other DNA sequences in this sample. This rearrangement joins TRBV20-1 to TRBJ2-1; no clear D gene. Looked up from germline, CDR1 is DFQATT and CDR2 is SNEGSKA (reference sequence). V lost 3 bases, J lost 9 bases, and 9 bases lay in between. The CDR3 length is 11 residues. The CDR3 sequence: CSASAGGEQFF. CDR3 nucleotides: TGCAGTGCTAGTGCCGGCGGTGAGCAGTTCTTC.

This clone has only a few counts. This chain uses TRBV5-4 with TRBJ1-2; unclear D gene. This CDR3 comprises 19 residues. The V gene's germline CDR1 is SGHNT and CDR2 YYREEE (reference sequence). Trimming took 3 bases from V and 0 from J, leaving 24 bases between them. The CDR3 coding sequence is TGTGCCAGCAGCTCTGAGCCACAGCCGCTCCCGTCAGCTAACTATGGCTACACCTTC. It specifies CASSSEPQPLPSANYGYTF.

V usage is TRBV29-1 and J usage is TRBJ1-5; TRBD1 matches at 7 bases. The ends lost 4 bases at V and 1 base at J; junction bases unmatched: 4. Germline assignment: CDR1 SQVTM and CDR2 ANQGSEA. This CDR3 has 14 amino acids. DNA for the CDR3: TGCAGCGTTGCTGGGACAGCAAGCAATCAGCCCCAGCATTTT. Protein sequence: CSVAGTASNQPQHF.

The genes are TRBV6-4 and TRBJ2-7; 8 positions agree with TRBD2. Germline loops: CDR1 MRHNA, CDR2 SNTAGT. The CDR3 length is 18 residues. The junction had 17 bases not matched to a gene; V was cut back by 5 bases and J by 2 bases. CDR3 residues: CASSYYSSGGFLAYEQYV. As DNA, the CDR3 is TGTGCCAGCAGTTACTATTCCTCGGGGGGGTTCCTTGCCTACGAGCAGTACGTC.

At least ten counts were recorded for this clone. The chain joins TRBV7-9 to TRBJ1-2, with 7 bases identical to TRBD1. This CDR3 contains 15 residues. Trimming cost V 5 bases and J 4 bases; bases outside gene matches: 10. The germline gives CDR1 SEHNR, CDR2 FQNEAQ (reference sequence). The CDR3: CASSARQGFGYGYTF. The CDR3 DNA reads TGTGCCAGCAGCGCCAGACAGGGTTTCGGCTATGGCTACACCTTC.

There are a few counts of this clone. This chain links TRBV9 with TRBJ2-3; 9 nucleotides align to TRBD2. Germline values: CDR1 SGDLS, CDR2 YYNGEE. V dropped 0 bases and J dropped 4; count of bases not matched to a gene: 6. This CDR3 is built from 16 residues. This chain's CDR3 is CASSVDSGSPPDTQYF. CDR3 DNA: TGTGCCAGCAGCGTAGATAGCGGGAGTCCTCCAGATACGCAGTATTTT.

This clone was found a few times. The rearrangement uses TRBV18 and TRBJ1-1, with 8 bases aligning to TRBD1. Per germline, CDR1 KGHSH and CDR2 LQKENI. V trimming: 3 bases; J trimming: 6 bases; junction bases outside the gene matches: 9. There are 15 residues in the CDR3. The chain's CDR3 is CASSPNGQGWAEAFF. CDR3 bases: TGTGCCAGCTCACCTAACGGACAGGGCTGGGCTGAAGCTTTCTTT.

The chain carries TRBV30 and TRBJ2-5; D uncertain. The V end was cut by 3 bases, the J end by 7 bases, with 6 bases between. CDR3 length equals 10 residues. Germline assignment: CDR1 GTSNPN and CDR2 SVGIG (reference sequence). This chain's CDR3 is CAWSGGTQYF. As DNA, the CDR3 is TGTGCCTGGAGCGGTGGGACCCAGTACTTC.

This clone was found a few times. The V gene is TRBV7-2, the J gene TRBJ1-4; D gene unclear. V was clipped by 2 bases and J by 0 bases, with 7 bases between them. The germline V gene encodes CDR1 SGHTA and CDR2 FQGNSA. CDR3 length: 15 residues. The CDR3 here is CASSLWSTTNEKLFF. The CDR3 DNA reads TGTGCCAGCAGCTTATGGAGCACAACTAATGAAAAACTGTTTTTT.

V usage is TRBV12-2 and J usage is TRBJ2-7; the table gives TRBD2 as D, unverified against the DNA. TRBV12-2 is a pseudogene locus. This CDR3 has 13 residues. DNA of the CDR3: TGTGCAAGTCGTAGGGACTACTCCTACGAGCAGTACGTC. Translated, it gives CASRRDYSYEQYV.